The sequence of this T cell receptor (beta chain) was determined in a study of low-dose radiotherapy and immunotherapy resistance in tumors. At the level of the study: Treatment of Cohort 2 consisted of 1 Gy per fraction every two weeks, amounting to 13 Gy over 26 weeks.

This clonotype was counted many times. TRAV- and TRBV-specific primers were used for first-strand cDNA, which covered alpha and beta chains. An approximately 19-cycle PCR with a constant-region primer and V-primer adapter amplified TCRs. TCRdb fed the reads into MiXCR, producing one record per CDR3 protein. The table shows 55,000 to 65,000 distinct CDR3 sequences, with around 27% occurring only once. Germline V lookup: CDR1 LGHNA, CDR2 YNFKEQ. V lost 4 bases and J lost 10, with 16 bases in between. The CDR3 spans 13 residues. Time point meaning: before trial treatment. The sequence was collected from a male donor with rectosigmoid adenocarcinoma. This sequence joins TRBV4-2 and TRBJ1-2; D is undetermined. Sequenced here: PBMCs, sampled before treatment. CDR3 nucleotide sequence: TGTGCCAGCAGCCGGGAGACCTTCCGGGTCTACACCTTC. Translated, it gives CASSRETFRVYTF.